This passage covers 22 T cell receptor beta chains from one sample sequenced in a study of STAT3 mutations in large granular lymphocyte leukemia (dated by TCRdb to about 2019). The investigation overall reported the following: Every T-LGLL patient showed at least one immunodominant TCRbeta clonotype, and about half showed multiple immunodominant subclonotypes.

Receptors were amplified or captured by the immunoSEQ multiplex PCR assay. Here the immuneACCESS table is served through TCRdb, limited to in-frame sequences with V and J called. Missing clones are a known gap in these copies; in checked studies unresolved V genes cover under half, and the rest lacks a known reason. Present in this sample are approximately 4,000 clones, around 55% of which were seen just once. The biggest ten clones account for about three fifths of the sample. Their antigen targets remain unknown. The sequencing sample was made of peripheral blood mononuclear cells. These TCRs come from a male patient aged 45-60 years with T-cell large granular lymphocyte leukemia. Some clones in this sample may be carry-over from other donors' samples. The age is the age at diagnosis.

This chain joins TRBV7-6 and TRBJ2-7; D call uncertain. Trimming removed 0 bases at V and 5 bases at J, with 8 bases between. CDR3 length equals 13 residues. The germline CDR1 and CDR2 sequences are SGHVS and FNYEAQ. CDR3 protein: CASSLAPAHEQYF. The CDR3 DNA reads TGTGCCAGCAGCTTAGCGCCCGCCCACGAGCAGTACTTC.

The V gene is TRBV7-9, the J gene TRBJ1-5, with a possible D match to TRBD1 (5 bases). In germline, CDR1 is SEHNR, CDR2 FQNEAQ (reference sequence). V lost 1 base to trimming and J lost 2 bases, with 9 bases between them. This CDR3 comprises 15 residues. The CDR3 region is CASSLGQSRNQPQHF. The CDR3 DNA is TGTGCCAGCAGCTTAGGACAGTCGCGCAATCAGCCCCAGCATTTT. The whole variable domain, filled in from reference TRBV7-9 and TRBJ1-5, reads DTGVSQNPRHKITKRGQNVTFRCDPISEHNRLYWYRQTLGQGPEFLTYFQNEAQLEKSRLLSDRFSAERPKGSFSTLEIQRTEQGDSAMYLCASSLGQSRNQPQHFGDGTRLSIL.

This rearrangement joins TRBV29-1 to TRBJ1-5; TRBD1 aligns across 9 bases. Germline V gives CDR1 SQVTM, CDR2 ANQGSEA. The CDR3 consists of 12 residues. Unmatched junction bases numbered 4, after V lost 8 bases and J lost 5 bases. DNA for the CDR3: TGCAGCTCTCGGACAGGGGATCAGCCCCAGCATTTT. This translates into CSSRTGDQPQHF.

This clone is classed as medium-sized. This chain uses TRBV7-9 with TRBJ2-7, with 10 bases fitting TRBD2. This CDR3 region has 15 residues. The V and J ends lost 2 bases and 4 bases, in that order; junction bases with no gene match: 5. Germline V gene data show CDR1 as SEHNR and CDR2 as FQNEAQ (reference sequence). CDR3 sequence reads: CASSLTLAGAYEQYF. CDR3 DNA sequence: TGTGCCAGCAGCTTAACCCTAGCGGGAGCGTACGAGCAGTACTTC.

This chain links TRBV5-4 with TRBJ2-5, with D unresolved. Trimming left V 1 base short and J 2 bases short, with 9 bases between. Germline loops: CDR1 SGHNT, CDR2 YYREEE (reference sequence). CDR3 length: 14 amino acids. The CDR3 spells CASSLIPSQETQYF. CDR3 in DNA: TGTGCCAGCAGCTTGATTCCCAGTCAAGAGACCCAGTACTTC.

CDR3 sequence (DNA): TGTGCCAGCAGCCCGGGAGTAGCCGCAGATACGCAGTATTTT. Its protein is CASSPGVAADTQYF. The gene calls are TRBV5-4 and TRBJ2-3, with a tentative D call TRBD2 (6 bases). The germline V and J ends were trimmed by 4 bases and 4 bases, with 13 bases remaining between them. The germline V gene has CDR1 SGHNT and CDR2 YYREEE (reference sequence). The CDR3 is made up of 14 amino acids.

The chain joins TRBV7-9 to TRBJ2-1; the D gene could be TRBD1 or TRBD2 (6 bases each). This CDR3 region has 15 residues. The germline V gene has CDR1 SEHNR and CDR2 FQNEAQ (reference sequence). V shed 6 bases and J shed 2 bases, with 14 bases lying between them. The CDR3 DNA reads as TGTGCCAGCAGTTCCGGAGGGGACACCTACAATGAGCAGTTCTTC. It is translated as CASSSGGDTYNEQFF.

The J gene is TRBJ2-7, the V gene TRBV2; D tentatively reads TRBD1 or TRBD2 (6 bases each). This CDR3 contains 12 residues. CDR1 and CDR2 (germline): SNHLY, FYNNEI. Deletions cut 1 base from V and 6 bases from J, with 7 bases between. The CDR3 spells CASSEEGGEQYF. DNA for the CDR3: TGTGCCAGCAGTGAAGAGGGGGGCGAGCAGTACTTC.

This clone was found a few times. V and J are TRBV5-1 and TRBJ1-4; tentatively, D is TRBD1 (6 bases). CDR3 length equals 17 residues. The germline V gene has CDR1 SGHRS and CDR2 YFSETQ. Trimming left V 4 bases short and J 4 bases short, with 20 bases between. For the CDR3, the DNA is TGCGCCAGCAGCACAGGACAGTCGGCGTTAGGTAATGAAAAACTGTTTTTT. This translates into CASSTGQSALGNEKLFF. The whole variable domain, remainder taken from reference TRBV5-1 and TRBJ1-4, is KAGVTQTPRYLIKTRGQQVTLSCSPISGHRSVSWYQQTPGQGLQFLFEYFSETQRNKGNFPGRFSGRQFSNSRSEMNVSTLELGDSALYLCASSTGQSALGNEKLFFGSGTQLSVL.

This clone was seen a few times. The V gene is TRBV7-9, the J gene TRBJ2-1; D is uncertain. The CDR3 loop spans 14 amino acids. The V end was cut by 2 bases, the J end by 7 bases, with 12 bases between. Germline CDR1 reads SEHNR; CDR2 reads FQNEAQ (reference sequence). CDR3 loop: CASSLRGRENEQFF. The CDR3 nucleotides read TGTGCCAGCAGCTTACGCGGAAGGGAAAATGAGCAGTTCTTC.

This chain connects TRBV30 to TRBJ2-7; D perhaps matches TRBD2 (5 bases). CDR3 length: 12 residues. The germline V gene encodes CDR1 GTSNPN and CDR2 SVGIG (reference sequence). V lost 3 bases to trimming and J lost 0 bases, with 6 bases between them. CDR3 bases: TGTGCCTGGAGCGGGGACTCCTACGAGCAGTACTTC. Translation gives CAWSGDSYEQYF.

The rearrangement joins TRBV5-1 to TRBJ2-1; TRBD2 aligns across 13 bases. The germline gives CDR1 SGHRS, CDR2 YFSETQ. This CDR3 contains 15 residues. Trimming at V came to 3 bases and at J to 10 bases, leaving 7 bases not matched to a gene. The CDR3: CASSSLAGGPGEQFF. CDR3 nucleotides: TGCGCCAGCAGCTCACTAGCGGGAGGGCCGGGGGAGCAGTTCTTC. The complete variable domain, with remaining parts taken from reference TRBV5-1 and TRBJ2-1, reads KAGVTQTPRYLIKTRGQQVTLSCSPISGHRSVSWYQQTPGQGLQFLFEYFSETQRNKGNFPGRFSGRQFSNSRSEMNVSTLELGDSALYLCASSSLAGGPGEQFFGPGTRLTVL.

This clone was observed a single time. V usage is TRBV9 and J usage is TRBJ2-3; 13 bases are shared with TRBD2. The CDR3 contains 18 residues. Germline CDR1 SGDLS, CDR2 YYNGEE. Losses at the gene ends were 0 bases for V and 6 bases for J; bases not matched to a gene: 10. CDR3 nucleotide sequence: TGTGCCAGCAGCGTAGAGGGGTGGACTAGCGGGAGCCTCGATACGCAGTATTTT. Protein: CASSVEGWTSGSLDTQYF.

The chain combines TRBV29-1 with TRBJ2-7, with TRBD2 matching over 7 bases. The CDR3 spans 15 residues. Trimming at V came to 4 bases and at J to 3 bases, leaving 12 bases not matched to a gene. Germline V gene data show CDR1 as SQVTM and CDR2 as ANQGSEA. Written as DNA, the CDR3 is TGCAGCGTTGCCGGTACTAGCGTGAGCAACTACGAGCAGTACTTC. This encodes CSVAGTSVSNYEQYF.

The chain recombines TRBV15 with TRBJ1-1; tentatively, D is TRBD1 (5 bases). CDR3 length: 14 residues. Per germline, CDR1 LNHNV and CDR2 YYDKDF (reference sequence). V shed 7 bases and J shed 5 bases, with 17 bases lying between them. CDR3 DNA sequence: TGTGCCACCACCACCGAGGGACTCGGGACTGAAGCTTTCTTT. It encodes CATTTEGLGTEAFF. Based on the CDR3 plus reference TRBV15 and TRBJ1-1, the full variable domain is DAMVIQNPRYQVTQFGKPVTLSCSQTLNHNVMYWYQQKSSQAPKLLFHYYDKDFNNEADTPDNFQSRRPNTSFCFLDIRSPGLGDTAMYLCATTTEGLGTEAFFGQGTRLTVV.

The chain links TRBV30 to TRBJ2-3; D is uncertain. The CDR3 is made up of 13 amino acids. CDR1 is GTSNPN, CDR2 SVGIG, per germline (reference sequence). V was cut by 2 bases and J by 1 base, with 7 bases left in between. The CDR3 is CAWSSKGTDTQYF. The CDR3, as DNA: TGTGCCTGGAGTTCAAAGGGCACAGATACGCAGTATTTT.

CDR3 sequence reads: CSVRENYGYTF. As DNA, the CDR3 is TGCAGCGTTAGAGAAAACTATGGCTACACCTTC. The chain employs TRBV29-1 and TRBJ1-2; unclear D gene. V was clipped by 5 bases and J by 2 bases, with 6 bases between them. The CDR3 has 11 amino acids. Germline CDR1 is SQVTM and CDR2 is ANQGSEA.

The V and J genes are TRBV7-2 and TRBJ2-7; possibly TRBD2 for D (5 bases). Trimming removed 4 bases from V and 2 bases from J, with 9 bases in between. Germline V gene lookup returns CDR1 SGHTA and CDR2 FQGNSA. CDR3 length equals 13 residues. The CDR3 here is CASSSSGAYEQYF. CDR3 coding DNA: TGTGCCAGCAGCTCCAGCGGTGCCTACGAGCAGTACTTC.

This clone came up a few times. V usage is TRBV27 and J usage is TRBJ2-7; possible D gene TRBD2, 5 bases. The germline V gene encodes CDR1 MNHEY and CDR2 SMNVEV (reference sequence). V was pared by 4 bases and J by 5 bases, with 15 bases between. This CDR3 comprises 14 residues. DNA for the CDR3: TGTGCCAGCAGTTCTAAGGTCCTAGCCCACGAGCAGTACTTC. It is translated as CASSSKVLAHEQYF.

This sequence joins TRBV18 and TRBJ2-5; D perhaps matches TRBD2 (5 bases). The CDR3 is 13 residues long. V was cut by 5 bases and J by 5 bases, with 12 bases left in between. Germline loops: CDR1 KGHSH, CDR2 LQKENI. The CDR3 DNA is TGTGCCAGCTCAGTACTAGTGGCGGAGACCCAGTACTTC. Translation: CASSVLVAETQYF.

The chain has TRBV30 and TRBJ1-1; no firm D call. Trimming removed 2 bases from V and 6 bases from J, with 10 bases in between. CDR3 length: 12 amino acids. The V gene's germline CDR1 is GTSNPN and CDR2 SVGIG (reference sequence). CDR3 sequence (DNA): TGTGCCTGGAGTTCGGGGTTGGCTGAAGCTTTCTTT. This sequence encodes CAWSSGLAEAFF.

The chain is built from TRBV19 and TRBJ1-1; D not certain. Trimming pared 3 bases from V and 5 bases from J, leaving 16 bases between. From germline, CDR1 is LNHDA and CDR2 SQIVND (reference sequence). The CDR3 consists of 15 residues. In DNA, the CDR3 is TGTGCCAGTAGTATCTTACTACGGGGAGGGACTGAAGCTTTCTTT. It codes for CASSILLRGGTEAFF. Full variable domain (missing parts from reference TRBV19 and TRBJ1-1): DGGITQSPKYLFRKEGQNVTLSCEQNLNHDAMYWYRQDPGQGLRLIYYSQIVNDFQKGDIAEGYSVSREKKESFPLTVTSAQKNPTAFYLCASSILLRGGTEAFFGQGTRLTVV.